This TCR beta chain was recorded in a study of PD-L1 blockade in urothelial cancer. Germline values: CDR1 SGDLS, CDR2 YYNGEE. The CDR3 length is 10 residues. V lost 3 bases and J 10 bases, leaving 5 bases between the germline ends. As to time point: pretreatment peripheral blood. TCRdb keeps only in-frame clones here, not all; method: immunoSEQ multiplex PCR. The sample consists of about 45,000 clones, roughly 90% of them appearing once. Sequenced material: PBMCs, taken around atezolizumab (anti-PD-L1) treatment. This rearrangement joins TRBV9 to TRBJ2-1; no clear D gene. The clonotype originates from a donor at least 40 years old with urothelial cancer. CDR3 nucleotides: TGTGCCAGCAGCGGGGCGGAGCAGTTCTTC. Amino acid sequence: CASSGAEQFF.